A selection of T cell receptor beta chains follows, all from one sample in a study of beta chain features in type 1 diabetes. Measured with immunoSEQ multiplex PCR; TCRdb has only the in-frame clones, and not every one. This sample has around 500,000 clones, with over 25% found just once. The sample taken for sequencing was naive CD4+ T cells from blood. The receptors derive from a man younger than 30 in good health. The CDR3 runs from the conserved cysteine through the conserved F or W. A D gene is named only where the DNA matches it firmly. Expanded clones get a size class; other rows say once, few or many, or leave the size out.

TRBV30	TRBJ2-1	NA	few	TGTGCCTGGAGTAGGGAACTCTACAATGAGCAGTTCTTC	CAWSRELYNEQFF
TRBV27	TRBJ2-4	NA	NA	TGTGCCAGCATGGGGGATGGTTTATCCAAAAACATTCAGTACTTC	CASMGDGLSKNIQYF
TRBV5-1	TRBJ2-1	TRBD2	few	TGCGCCAGCAGCTGGGGACTAGCGGAGTACAATGAGCAGTTCTTC	CASSWGLAEYNEQFF
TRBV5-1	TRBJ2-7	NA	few	TGCGCCAGCAAAGCCGGAGGAACGAACTACGAGCAGTACTTC	CASKAGGTNYEQYF
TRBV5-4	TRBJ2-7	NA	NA	TGTGCCAGCAGCTCCCGATCCGGTCCAGGGGAGCAGTACTTC	CASSSRSGPGEQYF
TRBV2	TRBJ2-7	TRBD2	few	TGTGCCAGCAGTGCCCGGACTAGCGGGAGGAACGAGCAGTACTTC	CASSARTSGRNEQYF
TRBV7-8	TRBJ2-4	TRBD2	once	TGTGCCAGCAGCTTAGGGGGACTAGTTCCCCAGTACTTC	CASSLGGLVPQYF
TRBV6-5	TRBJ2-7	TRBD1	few	TGTGCCAGCAGTCGCCGGGACAGGGTAATGTACGAGCAGTACTTC	CASSRRDRVMYEQYF
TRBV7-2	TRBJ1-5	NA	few	TGTGCCAGCAGCTTAGTACGGGGTAGCAATCAGCCCCAGCATTTT	CASSLVRGSNQPQHF
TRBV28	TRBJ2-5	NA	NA	TGTGCCCACCGGCAGGGACAAGAGACCCAGTACTTC	CAHRQGQETQYF
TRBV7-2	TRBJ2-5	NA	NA	TGTGCCAGCAGCTTAGTACTAGGGGTACAAGAGACCCAGTACTTC	CASSLVLGVQETQYF
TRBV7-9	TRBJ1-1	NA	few	TGTGCCAGCAGCCGGCAGAACACTGAAGCTTTCTTT	CASSRQNTEAFF
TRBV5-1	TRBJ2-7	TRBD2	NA	TGCGCCAGCAGCTTTGGACTAGCGGGAGCCCTAGCCTACGAGCAGTACTTC	CASSFGLAGALAYEQYF
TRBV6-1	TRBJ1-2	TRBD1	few	TGTGCCAGCAGCGCGGGACAGAGTAACTATGGCTACACCTTC	CASSAGQSNYGYTF
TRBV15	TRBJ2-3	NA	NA	TGTGCCACCGGACGGGGACACACAGATACGCAGTATTTT	CATGRGHTDTQYF
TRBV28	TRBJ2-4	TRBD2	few	TGTGCCAGCAGAGGGACTAGCGGGAGGGCCGGCAACTTC	CASRGTSGRAGNF
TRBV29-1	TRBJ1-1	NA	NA	TGCAGCGTGAGGACGGGAAACGGTGAAGCTTTCTTT	CSVRTGNGEAFF
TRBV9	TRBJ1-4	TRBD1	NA	TGTGCCAGCAGCCCCAGGGACAGTACCAGGGGGAGTAATGAAAAACTGTTTTTT	CASSPRDSTRGSNEKLFF
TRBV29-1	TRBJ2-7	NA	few	TGCAGCGTTGGCCCTCGATTGGGGAAATACGAGCAGTACTTC	CSVGPRLGKYEQYF
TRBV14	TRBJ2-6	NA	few	TGTGCCAGCAGCCCGGGCGTCGTCCTGACTTTC	CASSPGVVLTF
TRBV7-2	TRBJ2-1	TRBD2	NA	TGTGCCAGCAGCCGGCCCCCTAGCGGGAGCAATGAGCAGTTCTTC	CASSRPPSGSNEQFF
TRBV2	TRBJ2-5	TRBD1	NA	TGTGCCAGCAGTGACACAGGGGGGGAGACCCAGTACTTC	CASSDTGGETQYF
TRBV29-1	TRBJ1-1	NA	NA	TGCAGCGTGCGAGGACGTATGAACACTGAAGCTTTCTTT	CSVRGRMNTEAFF
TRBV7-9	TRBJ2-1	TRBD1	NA	TGTGCCAGCAGCTTAGTGGGGGACAGAGGACCAAATGAGCAGTTCTTC	CASSLVGDRGPNEQFF
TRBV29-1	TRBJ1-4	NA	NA	TGCAGCGTCGAGGCCCTGGGCCATGAAAAACTGTTTTTT	CSVEALGHEKLFF
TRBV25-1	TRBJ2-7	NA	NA	TGTGCCAGCAGTGAACTGGACCCATCCTACGAGCAGTACTTC	CASSELDPSYEQYF
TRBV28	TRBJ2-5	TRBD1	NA	TGTGCCAGCAGTTTGGCAGGGGGTCGAGAGACCCAGTACTTC	CASSLAGGRETQYF
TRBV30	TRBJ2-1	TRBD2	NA	TGTGCCTGGTTCGCCGGACTAGCGGGAAACAATGAGCAGTTCTTC	CAWFAGLAGNNEQFF
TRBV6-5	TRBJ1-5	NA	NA	TGTGCCAGCAGGGACGGCCTCAATCAGCCCCAGCATTTT	CASRDGLNQPQHF
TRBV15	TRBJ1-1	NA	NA	TGTGCCACCAGCAGAGGTGGAACCTTGAACACTGAAGCTTTCTTT	CATSRGGTLNTEAFF
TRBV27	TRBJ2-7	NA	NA	TGTGCCAGCAGTCACGGACGGTTACCCTACGAGCAGTACTTC	CASSHGRLPYEQYF
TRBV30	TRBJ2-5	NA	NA	TGTGCCTGGGGTATCTTGCGGGGACAAGGGACCCAGTACTTC	CAWGILRGQGTQYF
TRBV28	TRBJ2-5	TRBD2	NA	TGTGCCAGCGCTACTAGCGGACGGGAGACCCAGTACTTC	CASATSGRETQYF
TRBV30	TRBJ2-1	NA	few	TGTGCCTGGAGTGCGGGGGTGAGCTCCTACAATGAGCAGTTCTTC	CAWSAGVSSYNEQFF